Included here is one T cell receptor (beta chain) sequence, with context. Its binding antigen is unknown. Base qualities are missing; no much larger clone stands one base away. Every bulk PBMC sample had a fixed 350 ng of DNA loaded. Following the manufacturer instructions, the immunoSEQ TCRb Assay kit was used to amplify TCR beta CDR3 sequences from genomic DNA. The KAPA Library Quantification Kit for Illumina platforms was used to quantify the pooled libraries by qPCR. Pooled libraries were sequenced on an Illumina NextSeq 500, clustered at about 0.55-1.2 pM. The authors' pipeline ran thus. TCR data were analyzed with immunoSEQ ANALYZER and the R LymphoSeq package. A rearrangement efficiency score was calculated as productive divided by the sum of productive and non-productive CDR3 sequences. Clonality was measured with the Gini coefficient and diversity with the Renyi index at alpha=1, compared pairwise between timepoints within each patient. Clonal relatedness, based on an edit distance of 3, and repertoire similarity, based on the Bhattacharyya coefficient, were both computed in LymphoSeq. To classify response, a linear discriminant analysis based on week-3 changes in clonality and diversity was built with the R MASS and caret packages. This is the immuneACCESS table as TCRdb keeps it, with only in-frame sequences that have V and J called. A part of the clones is gone; compared with another copy, unresolved V genes explain less than half, and the rest is unexplained. The V and J calls and the clone size are those of that table, but D and trimming were determined from the DNA. The sample table contains nearly 25,000 clones; only one count was recorded for 70% to 90% of them. The ten largest clonotypes hold approximately 4.6% of the sample.

This specimen comes from a study of blood T cell dynamics during melanoma immunotherapy (dated by TCRdb to the early 2020s). About the study as a whole: Patients had metastatic melanoma and received first-line pembrolizumab or nivolumab plus ipilimumab as standard of care in the United Kingdom. To find early correlates of response, peripheral T cell receptor repertoires were profiled in metastatic melanoma patients before and after one cycle of checkpoint inhibitor therapy. A training cohort was formed from consecutive patients, and a further independent group of patients from the same centre was pooled into an external validation set. What the study reported, not specific to this receptor: Unlike progressors, patients who went on to achieve disease control showed a bifurcated reorganization of the PBMC repertoire at W3, with either increased clonality or increased diversity. The study was unable to establish whether the T cell clones driving the repertoire changes were melanoma-specific or instead reflected general immune activation. The relatively small sample size was acknowledged as a potential limitation on generalization of the results.

Read against the paper, the sample's time point label means: pre-treatment baseline. Blood samples were taken before treatment (T0) and at week 3 (W3), following the first cycle of checkpoint blockade. Except for a couple of patients with rapid clinical progression, response was assessed 12 weeks after the first infusion by RECIST 1.1; disease control meant complete response, partial response or stable disease. Patients were excluded for prior systemic cancer treatment, concomitant immunosuppressant therapy or synchronous other active malignancies. Both bulk PBMC and plasma cell-free DNA were sequenced for TCR beta so that circulating cells and T cell turnover could be tracked. PBMC were isolated from blood with Lymphoprep and SepMate tubes, followed by red cell lysis. DNA from PBMC and sorted T cell subsets was extracted with QIAamp DNA Blood Mini kits. The germline V gene specifies SGHVS as CDR1 and FNYEAQ as CDR2. Ends trimmed: V by 4 bases, J by 5 bases; bases unmatched to a gene: 8. The CDR3 sequence holds 16 residues, the cysteine and phenylalanine included. Of all the DNA, just the CDR3 is kept, 48 bases in frame from base 1.

The source of this sequence is a human donor with melanoma. The rearrangement combines TRBV7-6 with TRBJ2-1; TRBD2 agrees with 10 junctional bases. Material: blood, obtained from a patient treated with checkpoint blockade. The base sequence is TGTGCCAGCAGCTCAGTCCGGACTAGCGGCGACAATGAGCAGTTCTTC. Its translation reads: CASSSVRTSGDNEQFF.